What follows are 6 T cell receptor beta chains derived from one specimen sequenced in a study of CD8 T cells in ankylosing spondylitis. TCRdb independently ran MiXCR on the 5' RACE reads; one entry per CDR3 protein. The sample consists of about 130,000 distinct CDR3 sequences, 7% of them appearing once. The sample consisted of blood, either unsorted or a sorted T cell fraction (not recorded which). The receptors originated from a male donor with ankylosing spondylitis or in good health (not recorded which).

The J gene is TRBJ2-7, the V gene TRBV7-2; perhaps TRBD2 as D (6 bases). Germline V gene sequence: CDR1 SGHTA, CDR2 FQGNSA. V gave up 9 bases and J gave up 4 bases, with 19 bases separating them. This CDR3 contains 14 residues. DNA for the CDR3: TGTGCCAGTAGGCCTAGCGTGAGAAGGTACGAGCAGTACTTC. This encodes CASRPSVRRYEQYF.

This clonotype was detected a few times. The rearrangement uses TRBV20-1 and TRBJ2-5; D may correspond to TRBD1 or TRBD2 (6 bases each). CDR1 and CDR2 from the germline V gene are DFQATT and SNEGSKA (reference sequence). Deletions cut 3 bases from V and 4 bases from J, with 18 bases between. The CDR3 is made up of 15 amino acids. CDR3 DNA sequence: TGCAGTGCTAGTTCGGGCGCCAGGGGAGGAGAGACCCAGTACTTC. Translating gives CSASSGARGGETQYF.

This clonotype was picked up many times. The genes are TRBV6-5 and TRBJ1-1; D not certain. V gave up 5 bases and J gave up 1 base, with 8 bases separating them. Germline V gives CDR1 MNHEY, CDR2 SVGAGI. The CDR3 runs to 13 residues. The CDR3 loop is CASSIDGNTEAFF. The CDR3 nucleotides are TGTGCCAGCAGTATCGACGGGAACACTGAAGCTTTCTTT.

This clonotype has at least ten counts. V is TRBV29-1 and J is TRBJ2-6, with 8 bases identical to TRBD1. CDR1 and CDR2 from the germline V gene are SQVTM and ANQGSEA. This CDR3 is 16 amino acids long. V was clipped by 7 bases and J by 0 bases; unmatched bases: 8. The DNA for the CDR3 is TGCAGCGCCTCCGGGACAGGCAGCTCTGGGGCCAACGTCCTGACTTTC. Residues: CSASGTGSSGANVLTF.

The chain's CDR3 is CASSQERRTLRFFFGQANTGELFF. The DNA of the CDR3 is TGTGCCAGCAGCCAAGAGAGGAGGACTTTACGTTTTTTTTTCGGTCAGGCGAACACCGGGGAGCTGTTTTTT. The chain is built from TRBV14 and TRBJ2-2, with D possibly matching TRBD2 (5 bases). V was shortened by 0 bases and J by 0 bases, with 32 bases between the two germline ends. The germline V gene has CDR1 SGHDN and CDR2 FVKESK. The CDR3 consists of 24 residues.

The sample holds many counts of this clonotype. The chain has TRBV5-5 and TRBJ2-3, with D perhaps given as TRBD1 or TRBD2 (5 bases each). Per the germline V gene, CDR1 is SGHKS and CDR2 is YYEKEE (reference sequence). V lost 4 bases and J lost 2, with 14 bases in between. This CDR3 has 15 residues. The CDR3 sequence is CASSQPPGTTDTQYF. The CDR3 DNA sequence: TGTGCCAGCAGCCAGCCTCCGGGGACCACAGATACGCAGTATTTT.